These 15 T cell receptor beta chains came from one sample sequenced in a study of blood T cell repertoires in COVID-19. Libraries were prepared by immunoSEQ multiplex PCR; TCRdb keeps only in-frame clonotypes and omits some of them. This repertoire shows about 300,000 clones, 86% found once; its top ten account for 1.5% to 2%. The sample taken for sequencing was peripheral blood. Every receptor here comes from a woman between 45 and 60 years old with acute or convalescent COVID-19.

The chain links TRBV27 to TRBJ2-3, with 8 bases fitting TRBD2. The CDR3 spans 14 residues. Germline CDR1 MNHEY, CDR2 SMNVEV (reference sequence). V shed 6 bases and J 5 bases; nucleotides not matched to a gene: 7. This chain's CDR3 is CASRSGTSVDTQYF. CDR3 sequence (DNA): TGTGCCAGCAGATCCGGGACTAGTGTAGATACGCAGTATTTT.

The gene calls are TRBV9 and TRBJ2-2, with a weak D call TRBD1 (6 bases). The CDR3 is 17 amino acids. With 4 bases removed from V and 0 bases from J, the gap between germline ends came to 16 bases. From germline, CDR1 is SGDLS and CDR2 YYNGEE. CDR3 amino acids: CASSFPGTSANTGELFF. As DNA, the CDR3 is TGTGCCAGCAGCTTTCCCGGGACAAGCGCGAACACCGGGGAGCTGTTTTTT. The full variable domain, in which reference TRBV9 and TRBJ2-2 provide the parts outside the CDR3, is DSGVTQTPKHLITATGQRVTLRCSPRSGDLSVYWYQQSLDQGLQFLIQYYNGEERAKGNILERFSAQQFPDLHSELNLSSLELGDSALYFCASSFPGTSANTGELFFGEGSRLTVL.

This chain connects TRBV15 to TRBJ2-1, with 8 nucleotides matching TRBD2. CDR1 is LNHNV, CDR2 YYDKDF, per germline (reference sequence). The CDR3 is 14 residues long. V shed 6 bases, J shed 9 bases, and the junction held 10 bases outside the gene matches. CDR3 bases: TGTGCCACCAGTTTACTAGCGGCAATGGGTGAGCAGTTCTTC. Translated, it gives CATSLLAAMGEQFF.

The V gene is TRBV29-1, the J gene TRBJ2-1; 12 nucleotides align to TRBD2. V trimming: 8 bases; J trimming: 6 bases; junction bases outside the gene matches: 8. Germline values: CDR1 SQVTM, CDR2 ANQGSEA. This CDR3 comprises 14 residues. This chain's CDR3 is CSLSPTSGSNEQFF. The CDR3, as DNA: TGCAGCCTATCCCCGACTAGCGGGAGCAATGAGCAGTTCTTC.

The V call is TRBV9, the J call TRBJ2-7, with a weak D call TRBD2 (6 bases). V lost 0 bases and J 7 bases, leaving 23 bases between the germline ends. Germline CDR1 SGDLS, CDR2 YYNGEE. This CDR3 is built from 17 residues. The CDR3 loop is CASSVGVPGTLQVEQYF. The CDR3 DNA reads as TGTGCCAGCAGCGTAGGAGTTCCGGGGACTCTCCAGGTGGAGCAGTACTTC.

The rearrangement uses TRBV27 and TRBJ2-7; a possible D gene is TRBD2 (6 bases). Germline-derived CDR1 and CDR2 are MNHEY and SMNVEV (reference sequence). The CDR3 spans 13 residues. V was trimmed by 0 bases and J by 6 bases, leaving 9 bases between them. The CDR3 region is CASSLSGGTEQYF. CDR3 bases: TGTGCCAGCAGTTTATCCGGGGGAACCGAGCAGTACTTC.

This clone has just one count. The gene calls are TRBV6-2 or TRBV6-3 and TRBJ1-1, with 7 positions matching TRBD1. CDR3 length equals 16 residues. V lost 6 bases and J lost 2; bases outside the gene matches: 12. Per germline, CDR1 MNHEY and CDR2 SVGEGT. As DNA, the CDR3 is TGTGCCAGCAGCAACCCCCAGACAGGGATAAACACTGAAGCTTTCTTT. This codes for CASSNPQTGINTEAFF.

The chain recombines TRBV3-1 (or the pseudogene TRBV3-2) with TRBJ2-5, with D perhaps matching TRBD1 (5 bases). CDR3 length equals 17 residues. V was cut by 1 base and J by 2 bases, with 17 bases left in between. Germline CDR1 reads LGHDT; CDR2 reads YNNKEL (reference sequence). The CDR3, as DNA: TGTGCCAGCAGCCAAGGGCCGGGCAGGGCCACGCAAGAGACCCAGTACTTC. This gives the protein CASSQGPGRATQETQYF.

The rearrangement uses TRBV20-1 and TRBJ2-3, with TRBD2 matching 11 bases. The germline V gene encodes CDR1 DFQATT and CDR2 SNEGSKA (reference sequence). The CDR3 contains 15 residues. J gave up 2 bases and V 3 bases, and 4 bases lay outside the gene matches. This CDR3 is CSASKLAGDTDTQYF. The CDR3 DNA follows: TGCAGTGCTAGTAAACTAGCGGGGGACACAGATACGCAGTATTTT.

The chain joins TRBV14 to TRBJ1-4; D perhaps matches TRBD1 (6 bases). This CDR3 is 17 amino acids long. The V end lost 4 bases, the J end lost 0 bases, and 15 bases lay between the germline ends. Looked up from germline, CDR1 is SGHDN and CDR2 is FVKESK. The CDR3 loop reads CASSPTPGTSTNEKLFF. The DNA of the CDR3 is TGTGCCAGCAGCCCCACCCCCGGGACATCAACTAATGAAAAACTGTTTTTT. The full variable domain, its missing parts supplied by reference TRBV14 and TRBJ1-4, is EAGVTQFPSHSVIEKGQTVTLRCDPISGHDNLYWYRRVMGKEIKFLLHFVKESKQDESGMPNNRFLAERTGGTYSTLKVQPAELEDSGVYFCASSPTPGTSTNEKLFFGSGTQLSVL.

The chain joins TRBV5-6 to TRBJ1-4, with 7 bases aligning to TRBD1. V gave up 3 bases and J gave up 0 bases; unmatched junction bases: 5. The CDR3 runs 16 residues. Germline-derived CDR1 and CDR2 are SGHDT and YYEEEE. The CDR3 coding sequence is TGTGCCAGCAGCTGGGGGACAGCAACAACTAATGAAAAACTGTTTTTT. It codes for CASSWGTATTNEKLFF.

The chain joins TRBV10-2 to TRBJ2-2, with TRBD2 identical over 9 bases. The CDR3 extends over 18 amino acids. Germline values: CDR1 WSHSY, CDR2 SAAADI. V lost 7 bases, J lost 4 bases, and 16 bases stayed unmatched. CDR3 sequence reads: CASTRAIAGVAGTGELFF. The DNA for the CDR3 is TGCGCCAGCACCCGAGCGATAGCGGGAGTGGCGGGCACCGGGGAGCTGTTTTTT.

The V gene is TRBV24-1, the J gene TRBJ2-1; 7 bases are shared with TRBD2. Germline CDR1 is KGHDR and CDR2 is SFDVKD. The CDR3 is 16 amino acids. V lost 1 base, J lost 5 bases, and 7 bases stayed unmatched. The CDR3 sequence is CATSDFRGRENNEQFF. Written as DNA, the CDR3 is TGTGCCACCAGTGATTTTCGGGGGAGGGAAAACAATGAGCAGTTCTTC.

The rearrangement uses TRBV10-3 and TRBJ1-2; 7 bases fit TRBD1. J was trimmed by 8 bases and V by 6 bases; bases with no gene match: 6. Germline-derived CDR1 and CDR2 are ENHRY and SYGVKD. This CDR3 has 12 amino acids. The CDR3 sequence is CAIRDRVEGYTF. In DNA, the CDR3 is TGTGCCATCAGAGACAGGGTCGAAGGCTACACCTTC.

The chain carries TRBV30 and TRBJ2-7; possible D gene TRBD2, 6 bases. Germline V gene sequence: CDR1 GTSNPN, CDR2 SVGIG (reference sequence). This CDR3 has 15 residues. Deletions cut 4 bases from V and 1 base from J, with 17 bases between. In nucleotides, the CDR3 is TGTGCCTGGAACGGGGACTCGTGGGAGTCCTACGAGCAGTACTTC. Translated, it gives CAWNGDSWESYEQYF.